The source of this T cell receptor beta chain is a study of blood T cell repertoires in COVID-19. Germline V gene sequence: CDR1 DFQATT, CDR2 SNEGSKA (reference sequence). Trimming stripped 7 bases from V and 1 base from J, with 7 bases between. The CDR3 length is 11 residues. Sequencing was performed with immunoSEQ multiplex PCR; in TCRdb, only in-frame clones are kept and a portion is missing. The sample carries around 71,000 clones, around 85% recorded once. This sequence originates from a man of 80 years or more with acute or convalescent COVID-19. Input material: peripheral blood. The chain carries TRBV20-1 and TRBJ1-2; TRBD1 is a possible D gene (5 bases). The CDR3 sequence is CSVQGNYGYTF. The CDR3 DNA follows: TGCAGTGTCCAGGGTAACTATGGCTACACCTTC.